This T cell receptor (beta chain) was recovered during a study of PD-1 blockade in mismatch repair-deficient tumors. Whole-study context: Enrolled 2013-2016, patients had progressing, pretreated mismatch repair-deficient cancers of more than ten types.

Study-wide findings and caveats: After pembrolizumab, tumor-resident clones rose rapidly, then generally contracted before radiologic responses.

Between the trimmed V and J ends, which lost 7 bases and 0 bases, there was a span of 15 bases. This CDR3 region has 15 residues. In germline, CDR1 is MNHNS, CDR2 SASEGT. PCR or immunohistochemistry showed mismatch repair deficiency in every enrolled patient. The TCR-sequenced patients were a few responders to pembrolizumab. Data came from immunoSEQ multiplex PCR; TCRdb stores just in-frame clones and leaves some out. The sample has about 40,000 clones; roughly 77% are singletons. Points on this clone: The antigen is undetermined.

The chain is built from TRBV6-1 and TRBJ2-5, with D perhaps TRBD1 (6 bases). Sequenced here: peripheral blood, sampled 4 weeks after starting pembrolizumab. The sequence came from an adult with mismatch repair-deficient cancer. The CDR3 nucleotides are TGTGCCAGCAATTCGGGACATTGGTACCAAGAGACCCAGTACTTC. It specifies CASNSGHWYQETQYF.